The 26 T cell receptor beta chains listed next were all sequenced from one sample in a study of blood T cell repertoires in COVID-19. The repertoire was sequenced with immunoSEQ multiplex PCR; TCRdb's copy has only in-frame clones and lacks some. The sample consists of about 240,000 clones, approximately 86% of them appearing once. The sample consisted of peripheral blood. The receptors here all came from a woman between 65 and 79 years old with active or convalescent COVID-19.

The chain uses TRBV25-1 and TRBJ1-1, with TRBD1 as a possible D gene (5 bases). Trimming shortened V by 8 bases and J by 11 bases, and 18 bases separated the two germline ends. Germline lookup yields CDR1 MGHDK and CDR2 SYGVNS. CDR3 length: 12 amino acids. The CDR3 DNA reads TGTGCCAGCGGCTTCGGGGGGACGAGTGCTTTCTTT. Translating it yields CASGFGGTSAFF.

This clone was detected a few times. The chain carries TRBV10-3 and TRBJ1-6, with 8 bases identical to TRBD1. CDR1 and CDR2 (germline): ENHRY, SYGVKD. V shed 10 bases, J shed 9 bases, and the junction held 11 bases outside the gene matches. The CDR3 has 14 residues. The CDR3 loop is CATTPDRDVSPLHF. The CDR3 bases are TGTGCCACCACCCCGGACAGGGACGTTTCACCCCTCCACTTT.

This chain uses TRBV2 with TRBJ1-2; no clear D gene. CDR3 size: 13 residues. V shed 8 bases and J shed 5 bases, with 15 bases lying between them. CDR1 is SNHLY and CDR2 is FYNNEI in the germline V gene. The CDR3 protein is CASRVGTSYGYTF. The DNA of the CDR3 is TGTGCCAGCCGGGTCGGAACCTCTTATGGCTACACCTTC.

The chain uses TRBV6-6 and TRBJ1-2; 8 bases match TRBD1. CDR1 is MNHNY, CDR2 SVGAGI, per germline (reference sequence). V gave up 5 bases and J gave up 4 bases; unmatched junction bases: 9. The CDR3 spans 15 residues. DNA for the CDR3: TGTGCCAGCAGTCCGGGGACAGGAGTATTCTATGGCTACACCTTC. Residues: CASSPGTGVFYGYTF.

This chain joins TRBV7-2 and TRBJ2-5; D possibly corresponds to TRBD1 (5 bases). Trimming removed 7 bases from V and 3 bases from J, with 15 bases in between. Germline V gene lookup returns CDR1 SGHTA and CDR2 FQGNSA. The CDR3 has 14 amino acids. The CDR3 DNA follows: TGTGCCAGCACCCCGATAGAAGGGGAAGAGACCCAGTACTTC. Its protein product is CASTPIEGEETQYF. The full variable domain, rest sourced from reference TRBV7-2 and TRBJ2-5, is GAGVSQSPSNKVTEKGKDVELRCDPISGHTALYWYRQSLGQGLEFLIYFQGNSAPDKSGLPSDRFSAERTGGSVSTLTIQRTQQEDSAVYLCASTPIEGEETQYFGPGTRLLVL.

This clone was counted a few times. This sequence joins TRBV5-8 and TRBJ1-5; D unresolved. Germline assignment: CDR1 SGHTS and CDR2 YDEGEE. The CDR3 spans 16 residues. V gave up 1 base and J gave up 3 bases, with 14 bases separating them. The CDR3 protein is CASSLTDRPINQPQHF. In DNA form, the CDR3 reads TGTGCCAGCAGCTTGACAGATAGGCCTATCAATCAGCCCCAGCATTTT.

This clone appeared once. V and J are TRBV5-1 and TRBJ1-3; D is uncertain. This CDR3 is built from 15 residues. V dropped 4 bases and J dropped 0 bases, with 11 bases sitting between them. Germline-derived CDR1 and CDR2 are SGHRS and YFSETQ. In DNA form, the CDR3 reads TGCGCCAGCAGCGCGACACTGGACTCTGGAAACACCATATATTTT. It encodes CASSATLDSGNTIYF.

This chain links TRBV5-6 with TRBJ1-5; D possibly corresponds to TRBD1 (5 bases). Trimming removed 0 bases at V and 3 bases at J, with 10 bases between. This CDR3 is 15 amino acids long. Germline CDR1 and CDR2: SGHDT and YYEEEE. The CDR3 sequence is CASSLGGGANQPQHF. CDR3 DNA sequence: TGTGCCAGCAGCTTGGGAGGCGGGGCCAATCAGCCCCAGCATTTT.

This chain uses TRBV5-1 with TRBJ2-1; 11 bases map to TRBD1. The CDR3 runs 18 residues. Germline V gives CDR1 SGHRS, CDR2 YFSETQ. V lost 4 bases and J lost 4; bases outside the gene matches: 13. CDR3 DNA: TGCGCCAGCAGCCGAAGCCCGGGACAGGGGGGAAGGTACAATGAGCAGTTCTTC. It encodes CASSRSPGQGGRYNEQFF. Full variable domain (rest looked up from reference TRBV5-1 and TRBJ2-1): KAGVTQTPRYLIKTRGQQVTLSCSPISGHRSVSWYQQTPGQGLQFLFEYFSETQRNKGNFPGRFSGRQFSNSRSEMNVSTLELGDSALYLCASSRSPGQGGRYNEQFFGPGTRLTVL.

The chain recombines TRBV2 with TRBJ2-3; D is possibly TRBD1 (5 bases). In germline, CDR1 is SNHLY, CDR2 FYNNEI. CDR3 length equals 14 residues. V lost 7 bases to trimming and J lost 2 bases, with 13 bases between them. CDR3 amino acids: CASNERQPTDTQYF. CDR3 in DNA: TGTGCCAGCAATGAGAGACAGCCCACAGATACGCAGTATTTT.

The genes are TRBV3-1 (or the pseudogene TRBV3-2) and TRBJ2-3; TRBD2 matches 12 bases. The CDR3 loop spans 16 amino acids. Per the germline V gene, CDR1 is LGHDT and CDR2 is YNNKEL (reference sequence). V was pared by 3 bases and J by 2 bases, with 3 bases of the junction left unmatched. In DNA form, the CDR3 reads TGTGCCAGCAGCCAGCGACTAGCGGGGGACACAGATACGCAGTATTTT. This codes for CASSQRLAGDTDTQYF.

This chain joins TRBV3-1 (or the pseudogene TRBV3-2) and TRBJ2-5; a weak D match, TRBD2 (6 bases). V was shortened by 0 bases and J by 4 bases, with 15 bases between the two germline ends. This CDR3 is built from 16 residues. CDR1 is LGHDT, CDR2 YNNKEL, per germline (reference sequence). The CDR3 DNA follows: TGTGCCAGCAGCCAAGATTACGGGGGAGGAGGAGAGACCCAGTACTTC. Translated: CASSQDYGGGGETQYF.

This sequence joins TRBV19 and TRBJ1-6; possible D gene TRBD1, 5 bases. There are 13 residues in the CDR3. Trimming cost V 5 bases and J 14 bases, with 16 bases left between them. Germline V CDR1 and CDR2: LNHDA, SQIVND (reference sequence). The CDR3 sequence is CASSPDKGVTLHF. The CDR3 DNA reads as TGTGCCAGTAGTCCGGACAAAGGGGTCACCCTCCACTTT.

This clone was found once. This CDR3 reads CASTFHGGTEAFF. CDR3 coding DNA: TGTGCCAGCACCTTCCACGGAGGCACTGAAGCTTTCTTT. This chain links TRBV25-1 with TRBJ1-1; no reliable D call. Per germline, CDR1 MGHDK and CDR2 SYGVNS. The CDR3 covers 13 residues. The V end lost 7 bases, the J end lost 4 bases, and 13 bases lay between the germline ends.

This chain joins TRBV18 and TRBJ2-1, with 9 bases lining up with TRBD2. This CDR3 is built from 16 residues. The ends lost 5 bases at V and 2 bases at J; junction bases unmatched: 7. The germline CDR1 and CDR2 sequences are KGHSH and LQKENI. CDR3 loop: CASSSSASGAYNEQFF. DNA for the CDR3: TGTGCCAGCTCATCGTCAGCTAGCGGGGCCTACAATGAGCAGTTCTTC.

This clone came up once. The V and J genes are TRBV4-3 and TRBJ2-7; perhaps TRBD1 as D (6 bases). The CDR3 runs 16 residues. V was shortened by 1 base and J by 4 bases, with 17 bases between the two germline ends. Germline V gene data show CDR1 as LGHNA and CDR2 as YSLEER. The CDR3: CASSQATGRRSYEQYF. CDR3 in DNA: TGCGCCAGCAGCCAAGCCACAGGGAGAAGGTCTTACGAGCAGTACTTC.

V and J are TRBV5-1 and TRBJ2-1, with 7 nucleotides matching TRBD2. This CDR3 comprises 18 residues. Germline V gives CDR1 SGHRS, CDR2 YFSETQ. V trimming: 3 bases; J trimming: 9 bases; junction bases outside the gene matches: 21. This CDR3 is CASSSRHRSGASSGEQFF. In nucleotides, the CDR3 is TGCGCCAGCAGCTCCAGACATCGAAGCGGGGCATCAAGCGGTGAGCAGTTCTTC.

The rearrangement uses TRBV18 and TRBJ1-4; D perhaps matches TRBD1 (6 bases). Per germline, CDR1 KGHSH and CDR2 LQKENI. The CDR3 is 16 residues long. V was shortened by 1 base and J by 4 bases, with 13 bases between the two germline ends. CDR3 nucleotide sequence: TGTGCCAGCTCACCACGGCCGGGACATGGTAATGAAAAACTGTTTTTT. Its translation is CASSPRPGHGNEKLFF. Complete variable domain (other parts from reference TRBV18 and TRBJ1-4): NAGVMQNPRHLVRRRGQEARLRCSPMKGHSHVYWYRQLPEEGLKFMVYLQKENIIDESGMPKERFSAEFPKEGPSILRIQQVVRGDSAAYFCASSPRPGHGNEKLFFGSGTQLSVL.

CDR3 sequence reads: CASILERGRGTEAFF. As DNA, the CDR3 is TGTGCCAGCATCCTAGAACGGGGAAGAGGCACTGAAGCTTTCTTT. The chain combines TRBV5-8 with TRBJ1-1; D gene unclear. Germline CDR1 and CDR2: SGHTS and YDEGEE. There are 15 residues in the CDR3. Trimming took off 6 bases at V and 4 bases at J, with 19 bases between the two ends.

This sequence joins TRBV19 and TRBJ1-1; unclear D gene. This CDR3 is 13 amino acids long. CDR1 and CDR2 (germline): LNHDA, SQIVND (reference sequence). V gave up 3 bases and J gave up 6 bases, with 11 bases separating them. For the CDR3, the DNA is TGTGCCAGTAGTATTATTGGCCCCTCTGAAGCTTTCTTT. Its protein product is CASSIIGPSEAFF.

The V call is TRBV10-3, the J call TRBJ1-4; D ambiguous. Trimming removed 7 bases from V and 1 base from J, with 13 bases in between. The CDR3 has 15 amino acids. Germline V gene data show CDR1 as ENHRY and CDR2 as SYGVKD. CDR3 coding DNA: TGTGCCATCAACGAAGACGGAGGAACTAATGAAAAACTGTTTTTT. It translates to CAINEDGGTNEKLFF.

This sequence joins TRBV6-5 and TRBJ1-1; D uncertain. The V end lost 0 bases, the J end lost 6 bases, and 11 bases lay between the germline ends. The CDR3 runs to 14 residues. CDR1 is MNHEY and CDR2 is SVGAGI in the germline V gene. The CDR3 DNA reads as TGTGCCAGCAGTTACTCGTCTAGTAAGGCTGAAGCTTTCTTT. Protein: CASSYSSSKAEAFF.

This sequence joins TRBV5-6 and TRBJ1-5; D is possibly TRBD1 (5 bases). Per germline, CDR1 SGHDT and CDR2 YYEEEE. Trimming removed 2 bases from V and 9 bases from J, with 12 bases in between. CDR3 length: 13 amino acids. CDR3 sequence (DNA): TGTGCCAGCAGCTTAGGGGCCTATCCGCCCCAGCATTTT. It encodes CASSLGAYPPQHF. Full variable domain (remainder filled in from reference TRBV5-6 and TRBJ1-5): DAGVTQSPTHLIKTRGQQVTLRCSPKSGHDTVSWYQQALGQGPQFIFQYYEEEERQRGNFPDRFSGHQFPNYSSELNVNALLLGDSALYLCASSLGAYPPQHFGDGTRLSIL.

The V and J genes are TRBV19 and TRBJ1-3; 8 bases agree with TRBD1. V lost 6 bases and J lost 0; bases outside the gene matches: 10. The germline V gene has CDR1 LNHDA and CDR2 SQIVND (reference sequence). This CDR3 has 17 amino acids. The CDR3 DNA follows: TGTGCCAGTAGCTTAGGTGGGACAGGCTCCTCTGGAAACACCATATATTTT. It encodes CASSLGGTGSSGNTIYF.

V and J are TRBV6-4 and TRBJ1-2, with 9 bases fitting TRBD1. The germline V gene encodes CDR1 MRHNA and CDR2 SNTAGT. J was trimmed by 4 bases and V by 0 bases; bases with no gene match: 3. This CDR3 spans 15 amino acids. The CDR3 region is CASSDSGTGLYGYTF. The CDR3 nucleotides are TGTGCCAGCAGTGACTCGGGGACAGGGCTCTATGGCTACACCTTC.

The V call is TRBV2, the J call TRBJ1-3; D is undetermined. V lost 4 bases to trimming and J lost 5 bases, with 15 bases between them. The CDR3 spans 15 residues. CDR1 SNHLY and CDR2 FYNNEI come from the germline V gene. The CDR3: CASSVDRVIRNTIYF. The CDR3 DNA sequence: TGTGCCAGCAGTGTCGATCGGGTCATTCGAAACACCATATATTTT.